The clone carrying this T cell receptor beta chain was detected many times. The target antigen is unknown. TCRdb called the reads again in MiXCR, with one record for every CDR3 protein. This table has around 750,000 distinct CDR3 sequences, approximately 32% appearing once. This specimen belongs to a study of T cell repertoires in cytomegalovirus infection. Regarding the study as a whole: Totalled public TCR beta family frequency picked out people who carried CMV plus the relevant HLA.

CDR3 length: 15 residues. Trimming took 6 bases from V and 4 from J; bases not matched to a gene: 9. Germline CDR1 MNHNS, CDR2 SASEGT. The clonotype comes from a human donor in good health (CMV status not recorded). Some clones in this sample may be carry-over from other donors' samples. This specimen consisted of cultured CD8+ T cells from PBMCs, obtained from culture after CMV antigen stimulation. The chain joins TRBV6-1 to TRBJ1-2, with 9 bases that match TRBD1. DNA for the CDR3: TGTGCCAGCAGAGGGGGACAGGGTTTTACCTATGGCTACACCTTC. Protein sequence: CASRGGQGFTYGYTF.